This is a list of T cell receptor beta chains from one sample in a study of CD8+ T cells in alopecia areata. Generated by immunoSEQ multiplex PCR, the TCRdb table keeps only in-frame clones and is missing some. Counted here are around 300,000 clones, 50% to 75% occurring once; the ten biggest clones make up roughly 0.88%. The specimen comprised CD4+ T cells sorted from blood, sampled around week 53, from a patient treated with tofacitinib. All receptors come from a human donor with alopecia areata. CDR3s include the opening cysteine and the closing phenylalanine or tryptophan. The D gene is left open where the match is weak. Size is omitted from some rows. Given values are once, few, many or a class for expanded clones.

clone_size	v_call	d_call	j_call	cdr3_aa	cdr3_nt
once	TRBV30	.	TRBJ1-1	CAWSVKGRYTEAFF	TGTGCCTGGAGTGTAAAGGGAAGATACACTGAAGCTTTCTTT
few	TRBV4-3	.	TRBJ1-6	CASSQEGVINSPLHF	TGCGCCAGCAGCCAAGAAGGGGTCATTAATTCACCCCTCCACTTT
.	TRBV29-1	.	TRBJ2-7	CSARAGRGLDEQYF	TGCAGCGCCCGGGCGGGGAGGGGGCTCGACGAGCAGTACTTC
.	TRBV2	.	TRBJ2-1	CASSAQRVDEQFF	TGTGCCAGCAGTGCTCAAAGGGTAGATGAGCAGTTCTTC
.	TRBV2	TRBD2	TRBJ2-5	CASSELAGGETQYF	TGTGCCAGCAGTGAACTAGCGGGGGGAGAGACCCAGTACTTC
.	TRBV11-3	.	TRBJ2-1	CASSLGGLDEQFF	TGTGCCAGCAGCTTAGGAGGGCTGGATGAGCAGTTCTTC
.	TRBV6-6	.	TRBJ2-7	CASSSIAGVSGQYF	TGTGCCAGCAGTTCTATAGCAGGGGTCTCGGGGCAGTACTTC
once	TRBV29-1	.	TRBJ2-3	CSVRRDTDTQYF	TGCAGCGTTCGACGGGACACAGATACGCAGTATTTT
.	TRBV5-6	.	TRBJ1-6	CASSLVDGYSPLHF	TGTGCCAGCAGCTTGGTGGACGGCTATTCACCCCTCCACTTT
.	TRBV7-2	.	TRBJ2-3	CASSSVGTDTQYF	TGTGCCAGCAGCTCCGTCGGCACAGATACGCAGTATTTT
.	TRBV5-1	.	TRBJ1-6	CASSYDRNSPLHF	TGCGCCAGCAGCTACGACCGGAATTCACCCCTCCACTTT
few	TRBV5-1	TRBD1	TRBJ1-1	CASSYRGQGHTEAFF	TGCGCCAGCAGCTACCGAGGACAGGGCCACACTGAAGCTTTCTTT
.	TRBV12-5	TRBD1	TRBJ2-3	CASPDDRGLADTQYF	TGTGCTAGTCCGGACGACAGGGGGCTCGCAGATACGCAGTATTTT
.	TRBV25-1	.	TRBJ1-1	CASSEYKGGNTEAFF	TGTGCCAGCAGTGAATATAAAGGCGGGAACACTGAAGCTTTCTTT
.	TRBV5-1	TRBD2	TRBJ2-3	CASSSTSGVFTDTQYF	TGCGCCAGCAGCTCGACTAGCGGGGTTTTCACAGATACGCAGTATTTT
.	TRBV29-1	.	TRBJ2-7	CSGRGTGSPGEQYF	TGCAGCGGGCGAGGAACAGGGTCTCCGGGGGAGCAGTACTTC
.	TRBV15	.	TRBJ2-6	CATSRRHSGANVLTF	TGTGCCACCAGCAGACGACACTCTGGGGCCAACGTCCTGACTTTC
.	TRBV27	.	TRBJ1-5	CASSALDASNQPQHF	TGTGCCAGCAGCGCCCTGGACGCTAGCAATCAGCCCCAGCATTTT
.	TRBV6-1	.	TRBJ2-7	CASSSRGDSYEQYF	TGTGCCAGCAGCTCCAGGGGTGATTCGTACGAGCAGTACTTC
once	TRBV20-1	.	TRBJ1-2	CSAVWGYGYTF	TGCAGTGCGGTGTGGGGATATGGCTACACCTTC
.	TRBV30	TRBD1	TRBJ2-7	CAWMTGNGQYF	TGTGCCTGGATGACAGGGAACGGGCAGTACTTC
.	TRBV29-1	.	TRBJ2-2	CSVEVTGELFF	TGCAGCGTTGAGGTTACCGGGGAGCTGTTTTTT
.	TRBV6-6	.	TRBJ2-7	CASRETATYEQYF	TGTGCCAGCAGAGAGACAGCTACCTACGAGCAGTACTTC
.	TRBV7-9	TRBD2	TRBJ2-5	CASSRAGLGMETQYF	TGTGCCAGCAGCCGCGCTGGACTAGGGATGGAGACCCAGTACTTC